This record covers a single T cell receptor beta chain. The antigen it recognizes is unknown. Base qualities are not recorded, but no much larger clone differs from it by a single base. The study evaluated CTLA-4 blockade (ipilimumab) given together with focal radiation therapy in patients who had chemo-refractory metastatic non-small-cell lung cancer. This entry comes from a study of radiotherapy plus CTLA-4 blockade in lung cancer (dated by TCRdb to the late 2010s). Describing the broader study: Among enrolled patients, 15% to 20% had an objective response and 25% to 35% reached disease control. Overall study results and their limits: The strongest predictors of response, as reported, were early dynamic changes in blood T cell clones along with a rise in serum interferon-beta after radiation. After treatment with radiotherapy and ipilimumab, TCR clones that originated in tumors expanded in peripheral blood.

Library preparation used the immunoSEQ multiplex PCR assay. As stored in TCRdb, this immuneACCESS dataset retains in-frame rearrangements with V and J assigned. A fraction of the clones does not appear; measured against another copy, unresolved V genes explain less than half of the discrepancy, and the remainder lacks a known reason. Here the sample has tens of thousands of clones; around four fifths occur a single time. The top ten hold less than 7.5% of the sample. V has 2 bases trimmed and J has 2 bases trimmed; junction bases matching no gene number 2. The cysteine opens and the phenylalanine closes a CDR3 of 14 amino acids. CDR3 DNA is the only sequence kept; it has 42 bases, read in frame from the first base. CDR1 and CDR2 are drawn from the germline V gene: SGDLS, YYNGEE.

The material sequenced was peripheral blood, taken from a patient treated with radiotherapy plus ipilimumab. The V and J genes are TRBV9 and TRBJ2-7, with 9 bases aligning to TRBD1. The receptor was isolated from a human donor with non-small cell lung cancer who had a complete response to radiotherapy plus ipilimumab. In nucleotides, the sequence is TGTGCCAGCAGCGTCGGACAGGGGACCTACGAGCAGTACTTC. Translated, it gives CASSVGQGTYEQYF.